The source of this T cell receptor (beta chain) is a study of Graves' ophthalmopathy and Graves' hyperthyroidism. Background on the study: Hyperthyroidism showing no ophthalmopathy within 18 months of follow-up was stable.

Study conclusions and caveats: Blood contained most expanded thyroid clonotypes exceeding 0.001 frequency. Its predictions of ophthalmopathy progression gave the model 60% to 71% sensitivity and 72.22% specificity.

Patients were excluded if they had other autoimmune diseases or uncontrolled infections, and likewise if pregnancy or lactation applied. With 4 bases removed from V and 0 bases from J, the gap between germline ends came to 16 bases. The V gene's germline CDR1 is MNHNS and CDR2 SASEGT. This CDR3 spans 17 amino acids. From RNA, the CDR3 regions of TCR beta chains were amplified and sequenced. An opening RT-PCR round employed HTBI primers and preceded a second-round multiplex PCR. TCRdb redid the calling of the multiplex PCR reads with MiXCR, one entry per CDR3 protein. The table has around 1,200,000 distinct CDR3 sequences, 35% to 45% seen once; the top ten hold roughly 11%. This clonotype was recorded at least ten times. Its antigen remains unknown.

This sequence joins TRBV6-1 and TRBJ1-5; D may be TRBD1 (6 bases). This clonotype was obtained from an adult man with Graves' hyperthyroidism. The sample was peripheral blood or thyroid tissue (not recorded which). The CDR3 DNA reads TGTGCCAGCAGTGTCAAGAGACAGGAGAATAGCAATCAGCCCCAGCATTTT. Its translation: CASSVKRQENSNQPQHF.